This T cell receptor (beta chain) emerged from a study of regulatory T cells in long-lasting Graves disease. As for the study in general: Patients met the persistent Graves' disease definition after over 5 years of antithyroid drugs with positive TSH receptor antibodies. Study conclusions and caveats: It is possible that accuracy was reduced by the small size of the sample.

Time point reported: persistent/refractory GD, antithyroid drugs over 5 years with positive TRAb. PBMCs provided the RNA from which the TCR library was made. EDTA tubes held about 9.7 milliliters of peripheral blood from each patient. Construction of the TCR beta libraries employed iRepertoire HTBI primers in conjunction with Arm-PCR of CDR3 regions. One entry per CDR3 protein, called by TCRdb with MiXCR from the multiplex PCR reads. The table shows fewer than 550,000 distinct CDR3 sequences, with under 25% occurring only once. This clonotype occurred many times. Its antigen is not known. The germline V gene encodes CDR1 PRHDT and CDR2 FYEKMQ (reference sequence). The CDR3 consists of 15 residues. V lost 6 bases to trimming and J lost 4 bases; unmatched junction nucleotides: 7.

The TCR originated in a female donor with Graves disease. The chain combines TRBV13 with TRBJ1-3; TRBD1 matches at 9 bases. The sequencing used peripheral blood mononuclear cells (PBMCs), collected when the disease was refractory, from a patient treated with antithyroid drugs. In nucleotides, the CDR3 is TGTGCCAGCAGTAGGACAGGGGCCCCAGGAAACACCATATATTTT. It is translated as CASSRTGAPGNTIYF.